Described below is a single T cell receptor (beta chain) sequence and its context. The antigen remains unidentified. This specimen comes from a study of CD8+CD57+ T cells in acquired aplastic anemia. Background on the study: Mean yield of DNA from sorted CD4+ and CD8+ cells was around 3 ug.

Study-wide findings and caveats: With respect to CD8+ Simpson's diversity, patients and controls did not differ significantly. A set of about 30 CD8+ CDR3 sequences was shared between patients and controls, and these sequences appeared highly expressed in patients.

Profiling of TCR beta VDJ combinations and CDR3 sequences used genomic DNA as template. TCRdb re-called the reads with MiXCR, one entry per CDR3 protein. The table shows under 250,000 distinct CDR3 sequences, with 34% occurring only once. Sequencing was done on a sample of sorted CD4+, CD8+, or CD8+CD57+ T cells (not recorded which) from PBMCs. The sequence derives from a human donor in good health, serving as a control.

The CDR3 sequence is CASSLYDGKAEAFF. The CDR3 DNA sequence: TGTGCCAGCAGCCTCTATGACGGAAAGGCTGAAGCTTTCTTT. The chain couples TRBV11-1 to TRBJ1-1; D is ambiguous. V lost 5 bases, J lost 6 bases, and 16 bases lay in between. The V gene's germline CDR1 is SGHAT and CDR2 FQDESV (reference sequence). This CDR3 spans 14 amino acids.